This entry describes one TCR beta chain. Per the study methods: Amplification with reference gene primers provided the estimates of nucleated cell counts. The table came from immunoSEQ multiplex PCR; TCRdb's copy has only in-frame clones and leaves some out. V and J calls and clone size come straight from that table; D and trimming were deduced from the DNA. The sample comprises over 95,000 clones, over 65% of which are singletons, and roughly 8% rests with the top ten. Germline V gene lookup returns CDR1 SGHRS and CDR2 YFSETQ. The length of the CDR3 is 14 residues. The V and J ends lost 0 bases and 8 bases respectively, with 12 bases between them. The data were taken from a study of blood T cell repertoires in COVID-19. About the study: Sites in the United States, Italy and Spain provided acute and convalescent COVID-19 samples. T cells, B-cell-depleted T cells, or PBMCs provided the cDNA or gDNA that served as material.

The chain carries TRBV5-1 and TRBJ2-1; perhaps TRBD2 as D (5 bases). This clonotype was obtained from a woman in her 40s with acute or convalescent COVID-19. The sequenced sample was peripheral blood. The CDR3 protein is CASSLVYGGDEQFF. CDR3 nucleotides: TGCGCCAGCAGCTTGGTTTACGGAGGCGATGAGCAGTTCTTC.